These 14 T cell receptor beta chains came from one sample sequenced in a study of blood T cell repertoires in COVID-19. The table came from immunoSEQ multiplex PCR; TCRdb's copy has only in-frame clones and leaves some out. The sample carries over 45,000 clones, less than 85% recorded once. Input material: peripheral blood. Receptor source: a man aged 50 to 60 with active COVID-19.

This sequence joins TRBV27 and TRBJ1-1, with D tentatively TRBD1 (6 bases). The germline CDR1 and CDR2 sequences are MNHEY and SMNVEV (reference sequence). This CDR3 spans 15 amino acids. The germline V and J ends were trimmed by 2 bases and 4 bases, with 14 bases remaining between them. The CDR3 is CASSLVGAGGTEAFF. CDR3 nucleotide sequence: TGTGCCAGCAGTTTAGTGGGGGCGGGGGGCACTGAAGCTTTCTTT.

The chain links TRBV24-1 to TRBJ2-3, with D possibly being TRBD2 (6 bases). The CDR3 has 14 amino acids. Per germline, CDR1 KGHDR and CDR2 SFDVKD. V lost 7 bases to trimming and J lost 6 bases, with 16 bases between them. In DNA form, the CDR3 reads TGTGCCACCAGCCTTAGCGGATCAGGGGATACGCAGTATTTT. This codes for CATSLSGSGDTQYF.

This chain links TRBV2 with TRBJ1-2; 8 bases agree with TRBD1. The germline gives CDR1 SNHLY, CDR2 FYNNEI. V gave up 5 bases and J gave up 4 bases; unmatched junction bases: 3. This CDR3 comprises 13 residues. CDR3: CASSRQGIYGYTF. The CDR3 DNA sequence: TGTGCCAGCAGTCGACAGGGGATCTATGGCTACACCTTC. Supplemented by reference TRBV2 and TRBJ1-2, the full variable domain reads EPEVTQTPSHQVTQMGQEVILRCVPISNHLYFYWYRQILGQKVEFLVSFYNNEISEKSEIFDDQFSVERPDGSNFTLKIRSTKLEDSAMYFCASSRQGIYGYTFGSGTRLTVV.

The J gene is TRBJ2-5, the V gene TRBV7-6; 14 positions agree with TRBD2. Germline trimming cut 5 bases from V and 4 bases from J; bases unmatched to any gene: 9. The CDR3 spans 17 residues. From germline, CDR1 is SGHVS and CDR2 FNYEAQ. This chain's CDR3 is CASSLPGLAGGAETQYF. CDR3 coding DNA: TGTGCCAGCAGCCTCCCAGGACTAGCGGGGGGAGCAGAGACCCAGTACTTC.

V usage is TRBV10-3 and J usage is TRBJ2-3; 10 bases fit TRBD1. Germline V gene sequence: CDR1 ENHRY, CDR2 SYGVKD. V trimming: 6 bases; J trimming: 6 bases; junction bases outside the gene matches: 6. The CDR3 runs to 14 residues. DNA for the CDR3: TGTGCCATCAGCCCGGGACAGGGGACCGATACGCAGTATTTT. Amino acids: CAISPGQGTDTQYF.

The chain links TRBV7-9 to TRBJ2-3, with D tentatively TRBD2 (6 bases). V was shortened by 5 bases and J by 0 bases, with 15 bases between the two germline ends. The CDR3 runs to 16 residues. Germline CDR1 is SEHNR and CDR2 is FQNEAQ (reference sequence). The CDR3: CASSPRGNPSTDTQYF. CDR3 DNA sequence: TGTGCCAGCAGCCCACGGGGGAACCCTAGCACAGATACGCAGTATTTT.

This clone turned up a few times. This chain uses TRBV5-6 with TRBJ1-2, with a tentative D call TRBD1 (5 bases). Germline CDR1 and CDR2: SGHDT and YYEEEE. The CDR3 contains 12 residues. Trimming cost V 6 bases and J 12 bases, with 18 bases left between them. The CDR3 is CASKGYGGSNTF. The DNA for the CDR3 is TGTGCCAGCAAGGGGTATGGAGGGTCGAACACCTTC.

This chain uses TRBV11-2 with TRBJ2-5, with unresolved D. Trimming pared 5 bases from V and 1 base from J, leaving 2 bases between. Germline lookup yields CDR1 SGHAT and CDR2 FQNNGV. This CDR3 is built from 11 residues. The CDR3 region is CASSRQETQYF. As DNA, the CDR3 is TGTGCCAGCAGCCGCCAAGAGACCCAGTACTTC.

This clone came up many times. The chain carries TRBV10-1 and TRBJ1-1; 9 bases agree with TRBD1. This CDR3 comprises 15 residues. CDR1 is WNHNN and CDR2 is SYGVQD in the germline V gene (reference sequence). Germline trimming cut 6 bases from V and 4 bases from J; bases unmatched to any gene: 9. This CDR3 reads CASSPGQGIGTEAFF. The CDR3 coding sequence is TGCGCCAGCAGCCCCGGACAGGGGATCGGCACTGAAGCTTTCTTT.

This clone was counted between two and nine times. The chain couples TRBV7-2 to TRBJ1-6; no clear D. This CDR3 spans 14 amino acids. V was clipped by 8 bases and J by 0 bases, with 8 bases between them. Germline CDR1 SGHTA, CDR2 FQGNSA. The CDR3 sequence is CASGESSYNSPLHF. CDR3 nucleotide sequence: TGTGCCAGCGGTGAGAGCTCCTATAATTCACCCCTCCACTTT.

The chain employs TRBV18 and TRBJ2-2; D uncertain. The CDR3 length is 14 residues. Deletions cut 3 bases from V and 3 bases from J, with 8 bases between. Germline-derived CDR1 and CDR2 are KGHSH and LQKENI. The CDR3 bases are TGTGCCAGCTCACCCCAGGTGGACACCGGGGAGCTGTTTTTT. It translates to CASSPQVDTGELFF.

This rearrangement joins TRBV7-6 to TRBJ2-5; maybe TRBD2 (6 bases). V was clipped by 1 base and J by 8 bases, with 17 bases between them. This CDR3 spans 15 amino acids. CDR1 and CDR2 (germline): SGHVS, FNYEAQ. The CDR3 nucleotides read TGTGCCAGCAGCTTAGGGGCTAGCGTTGTAGGCACCCAGTACTTC. Encoded protein: CASSLGASVVGTQYF. Variable domain in full (rest from reference TRBV7-6 and TRBJ2-5): GAGVSQSPRYKVTKRGQDVALRCDPISGHVSLYWYRQALGQGPEFLTYFNYEAQQDKSGLPNDRFSAERPEGSISTLTIQRTEQRDSAMYRCASSLGASVVGTQYFGPGTRLLVL.

The genes are TRBV2 and TRBJ1-5, with 9 bases that match TRBD1. Per the germline V gene, CDR1 is SNHLY and CDR2 is FYNNEI. V was clipped by 4 bases and J by 7 bases; unmatched bases: 2. The CDR3 has 13 residues. In nucleotides, the CDR3 is TGTGCCAGCAGTGGGACAGGGGTACAGCCCCAGCATTTT. It specifies CASSGTGVQPQHF.

This clone was detected a few times. This chain joins TRBV7-2 and TRBJ2-7; a possible D gene is TRBD1 (5 bases). Germline CDR1 SGHTA, CDR2 FQGNSA. The CDR3 totals 12 residues. Deletions cut 6 bases from V and 3 bases from J, with 9 bases between. In nucleotides, the CDR3 is TGTGCCAGCAGAAAAGACAGCTACGAGCAGTACTTC. Translated, it gives CASRKDSYEQYF.